Below are 8 T cell receptor beta chains sequenced from a single sample in a study of blood T cell repertoires in COVID-19. TCRdb keeps only in-frame clones here, not all; method: immunoSEQ multiplex PCR. The sample carries some 91,000 clones, over 75% recorded once. Sequenced input: peripheral blood. These receptors all come from a man in his sixties or seventies with acute or convalescent COVID-19.

This clone was seen at least ten times. The chain employs TRBV9 and TRBJ2-3, with D unclear. V lost 4 bases, J lost 0 bases, and 12 bases lay in between. The CDR3 runs to 15 residues. Germline CDR1 reads SGDLS; CDR2 reads YYNGEE. Here the CDR3 reads CASSPRHTSTDTQYF. CDR3 in DNA: TGTGCCAGCAGCCCACGCCATACTAGCACAGATACGCAGTATTTT. The whole variable domain, remainder taken from reference TRBV9 and TRBJ2-3, is DSGVTQTPKHLITATGQRVTLRCSPRSGDLSVYWYQQSLDQGLQFLIQYYNGEERAKGNILERFSAQQFPDLHSELNLSSLELGDSALYFCASSPRHTSTDTQYFGPGTRLTVL.

The genes are TRBV7-2 and TRBJ1-2; 9 nucleotides match TRBD1. The germline V gene has CDR1 SGHTA and CDR2 FQGNSA. The J segment lost 5 bases and the V segment lost 4 bases, leaving 5 bases of the junction unmatched. The CDR3 runs 14 residues. The CDR3 loop reads CASSSRTGEYGYTF. CDR3 bases: TGTGCCAGCAGCTCACGGACAGGGGAATATGGCTACACCTTC.

The chain uses TRBV7-9 and TRBJ2-2, with a tentative D call TRBD2 (5 bases). V lost 5 bases and J lost 6, with 16 bases in between. The CDR3 extends over 15 amino acids. The germline gives CDR1 SEHNR, CDR2 FQNEAQ (reference sequence). The CDR3: CASSARTGSAGELFF. Here the CDR3 DNA reads TGTGCCAGCAGCGCCAGGACGGGGTCTGCCGGGGAGCTGTTTTTT.

The V gene is TRBV24-1, the J gene TRBJ2-3, with TRBD1 matching over 9 bases. J gave up 2 bases and V 2 bases, and 4 bases lay outside the gene matches. Per germline, CDR1 KGHDR and CDR2 SFDVKD. The CDR3 spans 16 residues. CDR3 sequence: CATSDWGTGLTDTQYF. The CDR3 region has the DNA TGTGCCACCAGTGATTGGGGGACAGGGCTCACAGATACGCAGTATTTT.

This chain joins TRBV29-1 and TRBJ2-7; TRBD2 aligns across 10 bases. Trimming at V came to 7 bases and at J to 4 bases, leaving 10 bases not matched to a gene. CDR3 length: 14 amino acids. CDR1 and CDR2 (germline): SQVTM, ANQGSEA. CDR3 in amino acids: CSAGASGRKYEQYF. CDR3 DNA sequence: TGCAGCGCTGGGGCTAGCGGGAGAAAGTACGAGCAGTACTTC.

The chain joins TRBV28 to TRBJ1-5; a possible D gene is TRBD1 (6 bases). Germline CDR1 MDHEN, CDR2 SYDVKM. CDR3 length: 14 residues. Between the trimmed V and J ends, which lost 6 bases and 9 bases, there was a span of 18 bases. The CDR3 protein is CASRGGHQAGPQHF. CDR3 bases: TGTGCCAGCAGGGGGGGGCACCAAGCCGGGCCCCAGCATTTT.

This clone was observed once. The chain employs TRBV18 and TRBJ2-1; D is perhaps TRBD2 (5 bases). Germline assignment: CDR1 KGHSH and CDR2 LQKENI. CDR3 size: 13 residues. V lost 2 bases and J lost 8, with 10 bases in between. The DNA of the CDR3 is TGTGCCAGCTCACCAGGAGGAGCCGATGAGCAGTTCTTC. It yields the protein CASSPGGADEQFF. The complete variable domain, with remaining parts taken from reference TRBV18 and TRBJ2-1, reads NAGVMQNPRHLVRRRGQEARLRCSPMKGHSHVYWYRQLPEEGLKFMVYLQKENIIDESGMPKERFSAEFPKEGPSILRIQQVVRGDSAAYFCASSPGGADEQFFGPGTRLTVL.

The V call is TRBV7-2, the J call TRBJ1-5; D unclear. This CDR3 region has 15 residues. Germline V CDR1 and CDR2: SGHTA, FQGNSA. Deletions cut 5 bases from V and 3 bases from J, with 14 bases between. This CDR3 reads CASSPQYGINQPQHF. CDR3 coding DNA: TGTGCCAGCAGCCCCCAGTACGGGATCAATCAGCCCCAGCATTTT.